This is a list of T cell receptor beta chains from one sample in a study of blood T cell repertoires in COVID-19. Data came from immunoSEQ multiplex PCR; TCRdb stores just in-frame clones and leaves some out. Here the sample spans roughly 290,000 clones, around 81% being singletons. Specimen: peripheral blood. The receptors stem from a woman between 45 and 65 years old with active or convalescent COVID-19. Each CDR3 is given with its conserved first and last residue. A D gene is named only where the DNA matches it firmly. Not every row has a clone size; where given, it reads once, few, many or a size class.

d_call: -
v_call: TRBV7-8
j_call: TRBJ1-6
clone_size: -
cdr3_length: 13
cdr3_aa: CASRAGPFSPLHF
cdr3_nt: TGTGCCAGCAGGGCAGGGCCGTTTTCACCCCTCCACTTT

d_call: TRBD1
v_call: TRBV10-3
j_call: TRBJ2-3
clone_size: few
cdr3_length: 17
cdr3_aa: CAISGQGSSRSTDTQYF
cdr3_nt: TGTGCCATCAGTGGACAGGGGAGTAGTCGGAGCACAGATACGCAGTATTTT

d_call: -
v_call: TRBV28
j_call: TRBJ2-6
clone_size: -
cdr3_length: 15
cdr3_aa: CASRKAVAGANVLTF
cdr3_nt: TGTGCCAGCAGAAAGGCGGTAGCCGGGGCCAACGTCCTGACTTTC

d_call: -
v_call: TRBV5-4
j_call: TRBJ1-1
clone_size: -
cdr3_length: 15
cdr3_aa: CASSLVGRTNTEAFF
cdr3_nt: TGTGCCAGCAGCTTGGTAGGGAGAACGAACACTGAAGCTTTCTTT

d_call: TRBD1
v_call: TRBV29-1
j_call: TRBJ2-2
clone_size: -
cdr3_length: 13
cdr3_aa: CSVDRGSGGELFF
cdr3_nt: TGCAGCGTAGACAGGGGATCGGGCGGGGAGCTGTTTTTT

d_call: -
v_call: TRBV28
j_call: TRBJ1-1
clone_size: -
cdr3_length: 12
cdr3_aa: CASSPSPTEAFF
cdr3_nt: TGTGCCAGCAGTCCCTCCCCCACTGAAGCTTTCTTT

d_call: TRBD2
v_call: TRBV5-4
j_call: TRBJ2-1
clone_size: -
cdr3_length: 15
cdr3_aa: CASSLAASGSHEQFF
cdr3_nt: TGTGCCAGCAGCTTGGCGGCTAGCGGGAGCCATGAGCAGTTCTTC

d_call: -
v_call: TRBV6-5
j_call: TRBJ1-3
clone_size: -
cdr3_length: 15
cdr3_aa: CASSRQGNSGNTIYF
cdr3_nt: TGTGCCAGCAGTCGCCAGGGGAACTCTGGAAACACCATATATTTT

d_call: -
v_call: TRBV27
j_call: TRBJ2-1
clone_size: -
cdr3_length: 15
cdr3_aa: CASSLGAHTYNEQFF
cdr3_nt: TGTGCCAGCAGTTTGGGAGCTCATACTTACAATGAGCAGTTCTTC

d_call: -
v_call: TRBV5-4
j_call: TRBJ2-1
clone_size: -
cdr3_length: 15
cdr3_aa: CASSRDPQGVNEQFF
cdr3_nt: TGTGCCAGCAGCCGAGACCCCCAGGGCGTGAATGAGCAGTTCTTC

d_call: TRBD1
v_call: TRBV5-1
j_call: TRBJ1-1
clone_size: -
cdr3_length: 16
cdr3_aa: CASSSPIRGGTTEAFF
cdr3_nt: TGCGCCAGCAGCTCCCCCATCCGAGGGGGCACGACAGAAGCTTTCTTT

d_call: TRBD1
v_call: TRBV5-6
j_call: TRBJ2-7
clone_size: once
cdr3_length: 14
cdr3_aa: CASNSWDRVYEQYF
cdr3_nt: TGTGCCAGCAACTCCTGGGACAGGGTCTACGAGCAGTACTTC

d_call: TRBD1
v_call: TRBV6-1
j_call: TRBJ1-2
clone_size: -
cdr3_length: 15
cdr3_aa: CASSEGGTGIYGYTF
cdr3_nt: TGTGCCAGCAGTGAAGGCGGGACAGGGATTTATGGCTACACCTTC

d_call: -
v_call: TRBV2
j_call: TRBJ1-2
clone_size: -
cdr3_length: 14
cdr3_aa: CASSPPGLYYGYTF
cdr3_nt: TGTGCCAGCAGTCCCCCCGGACTTTACTATGGCTACACCTTC

d_call: -
v_call: TRBV7-6
j_call: TRBJ2-3
clone_size: -
cdr3_length: 16
cdr3_aa: CASSLRGGGPADTQYF
cdr3_nt: TGTGCCAGCAGCTTAAGAGGGGGAGGGCCCGCGGATACGCAGTATTTT

d_call: TRBD1
v_call: TRBV10-3
j_call: TRBJ1-1
clone_size: -
cdr3_length: 13
cdr3_aa: CAITSTGYTEAFF
cdr3_nt: TGTGCCATCACCTCGACAGGGTACACTGAAGCTTTCTTT

d_call: -
v_call: TRBV27
j_call: TRBJ2-7
clone_size: few
cdr3_length: 17
cdr3_aa: CASSLSPARGYTYEQYF
cdr3_nt: TGTGCCAGCAGTTTATCCCCCGCCAGGGGTTATACCTACGAGCAGTACTTC

d_call: TRBD1
v_call: TRBV6-5
j_call: TRBJ2-7
clone_size: -
cdr3_length: 16
cdr3_aa: CASSYLRQGIGDEQYF
cdr3_nt: TGTGCCAGCAGCTACTTAAGACAGGGGATCGGAGACGAGCAGTACTTC

d_call: -
v_call: TRBV5-1
j_call: TRBJ2-2
clone_size: -
cdr3_length: 16
cdr3_aa: CASSKSGTPNTGELFF
cdr3_nt: TGCGCCAGCAGCAAATCCGGGACACCCAACACCGGGGAGCTGTTTTTT

d_call: TRBD2
v_call: TRBV10-2
j_call: TRBJ2-2
clone_size: -
cdr3_length: 15
cdr3_aa: CASSTTSGITGELFF
cdr3_nt: TGCGCCAGCAGCACTACTAGCGGAATCACCGGGGAGCTGTTTTTT

d_call: TRBD1
v_call: TRBV29-1
j_call: TRBJ1-2
clone_size: -
cdr3_length: 14
cdr3_aa: CSVPRRWTGYGYTF
cdr3_nt: TGCAGCGTTCCACGAAGGTGGACAGGGTATGGCTACACCTTC

d_call: TRBD1
v_call: TRBV2
j_call: TRBJ2-1
clone_size: -
cdr3_length: 16
cdr3_aa: CASSGAQGGSYNEQFF
cdr3_nt: TGTGCCAGCAGTGGGGCACAGGGGGGATCGTACAATGAGCAGTTCTTC

d_call: -
v_call: TRBV19
j_call: TRBJ1-5
clone_size: -
cdr3_length: 14
cdr3_aa: CASTVRGSGQPQHF
cdr3_nt: TGTGCCAGTACCGTGAGGGGGTCCGGTCAGCCCCAGCATTTT

d_call: -
v_call: TRBV5-1
j_call: TRBJ2-4
clone_size: -
cdr3_length: 15
cdr3_aa: CASSLDGVAKNIQYF
cdr3_nt: TGCGCCAGCAGCTTGGATGGAGTGGCCAAAAACATTCAGTACTTC

d_call: TRBD1
v_call: TRBV29-1
j_call: TRBJ1-1
clone_size: -
cdr3_length: 13
cdr3_aa: CSAAGQGGTEAFF
cdr3_nt: TGCAGCGCAGCGGGACAGGGGGGGACTGAAGCTTTCTTT

d_call: TRBD1
v_call: TRBV11-2
j_call: TRBJ1-3
clone_size: -
cdr3_length: 15
cdr3_aa: CASSFRQGRGNTIYF
cdr3_nt: TGTGCCAGCAGCTTTAGACAGGGCCGCGGAAACACCATATATTTT

d_call: -
v_call: TRBV20-1
j_call: TRBJ1-5
clone_size: -
cdr3_length: 14
cdr3_aa: CSASARYSNQPQHF
cdr3_nt: TGCAGTGCTAGTGCGCGTTATAGCAATCAGCCCCAGCATTTT

d_call: -
v_call: TRBV5-4
j_call: TRBJ2-7
clone_size: once
cdr3_length: 12
cdr3_aa: CAGGRESNEQYF
cdr3_nt: TGTGCCGGGGGCCGGGAAAGCAACGAGCAGTACTTC

d_call: -
v_call: TRBV6-4
j_call: TRBJ1-3
clone_size: -
cdr3_length: 15
cdr3_aa: CASSDREAGGNTIYF
cdr3_nt: TGTGCCAGCAGTGATCGGGAGGCGGGGGGAAACACCATATATTTT

d_call: TRBD2
v_call: TRBV7-2
j_call: TRBJ2-1
clone_size: once
cdr3_length: 16
cdr3_aa: CASSYRRIAGYNEQFF
cdr3_nt: TGTGCCAGCAGCTACCGGAGGATAGCGGGATACAATGAGCAGTTCTTC

d_call: TRBD2
v_call: TRBV5-1
j_call: TRBJ2-7
clone_size: -
cdr3_length: 14
cdr3_aa: CASSISGRQGEQYF
cdr3_nt: TGCGCCAGCAGCATTAGCGGGAGGCAGGGCGAGCAGTACTTC

d_call: TRBD1
v_call: TRBV19
j_call: TRBJ2-7
clone_size: -
cdr3_length: 15
cdr3_aa: CASSRGQGIAYEQYF
cdr3_nt: TGTGCCAGTAGCCGAGGACAGGGCATAGCCTACGAGCAGTACTTC

d_call: -
v_call: TRBV7-6
j_call: TRBJ1-3
clone_size: -
cdr3_length: 16
cdr3_aa: CASSRKRTPAGNTIYF
cdr3_nt: TGTGCCAGCAGCCGGAAGCGGACCCCCGCTGGAAACACCATATATTTT

d_call: -
v_call: TRBV10-3
j_call: TRBJ1-2
clone_size: -
cdr3_length: 13
cdr3_aa: CAIGGSVSSGYTF
cdr3_nt: TGTGCCATCGGAGGGTCCGTGAGTAGTGGCTACACCTTC

d_call: TRBD2
v_call: TRBV2
j_call: TRBJ2-3
clone_size: -
cdr3_length: 15
cdr3_aa: CASGGAGTNTDTQYF
cdr3_nt: TGTGCCAGCGGGGGAGCCGGGACTAACACAGATACGCAGTATTTT